This T cell receptor (beta chain) was sequenced during a study of T-cell memory formation after mild COVID-19. In this sample, this clonotype turned up a few times. Its target is unknown. Trimming removed 3 bases from V and 9 bases from J, with 6 bases in between. The CDR3 consists of 11 residues. Whole-study findings and limits: Pre-infection memory contained some responding clones, which suggested that cross-reactive memory had joined.

TCRdb ran MiXCR on the 5' RACE reads and lists one entry per CDR3 protein. The profile covers some 340,000 distinct CDR3 sequences, with 10% to 15% appearing a single time and about a fifth taken by the ten largest. The origin of this receptor is a young man who had mild COVID-19 (a few samples of this study predate the infection). Cell type and time point are not known. Sequencing input: PBMCs or a T cell subset sorted from them (not recorded which). The rearrangement uses TRBV12-3 or TRBV12-4 and TRBJ2-1; D gene unclear. CDR3 sequence reads: CASSFQVEQFF. CDR3 sequence (DNA): TGTGCCAGCAGTTTTCAGGTTGAGCAGTTCTTC.